The 9 T cell receptor beta chains listed next were all sequenced from one sample in a study of brain T cells in children with intractable seizures. The protocol was immunoSEQ multiplex PCR, while the TCRdb copy is restricted to in-frame clones and leaves out a portion. The repertoire has around 70,000 clones, under 95% of them found once; the top ten carry roughly 1.4%. The sequencing here drew on peripheral blood, taken at surgery. All receptors come from a boy under two years old with tuberous sclerosis and intractable seizures.

V and J are TRBV27 and TRBJ2-4, with 11 positions matching TRBD1. Germline CDR1 MNHEY, CDR2 SMNVEV (reference sequence). J lost 5 bases, V lost 6 bases, and 6 bases had no gene match. This CDR3 is built from 15 residues. CDR3 nucleotides: TGTGCCAGCAGAGGAGTGGGACAGGGGGAAAACATTCAGTACTTC. This codes for CASRGVGQGENIQYF.

This clone was seen more than once but under ten times. The chain carries TRBV19 and TRBJ1-1, with D possibly being TRBD1 (5 bases). Germline V gives CDR1 LNHDA, CDR2 SQIVND (reference sequence). There are 13 residues in the CDR3. The V end was cut by 6 bases, the J end by 4 bases, with 12 bases between. The CDR3 sequence: CASSLGTGTEAFF. In DNA form, the CDR3 reads TGTGCCAGTAGCCTCGGGACGGGCACTGAAGCTTTCTTT.

The V and J genes are TRBV6-2 or TRBV6-3 and TRBJ1-3, with 9 bases identical to TRBD1. Trimming at V came to 6 bases and at J to 6 bases, leaving 6 bases not matched to a gene. This CDR3 comprises 14 residues. Germline V gene lookup returns CDR1 MNHEY and CDR2 SVGEGT. The DNA for the CDR3 is TGTGCCAGCAGCCTGGGACAGGGAGAAAACACCATATATTTT. Translating it yields CASSLGQGENTIYF.

This clone came up once. This chain uses TRBV4-1 with TRBJ1-1; D not resolved. V lost 3 bases, J lost 2 bases, and 22 bases lay in between. CDR3 length: 18 residues. CDR1 MGHRA and CDR2 YSYEKL come from the germline V gene. The CDR3 here is CASSHLRVRGETNTEAFF. The CDR3 DNA follows: TGCGCCAGCAGCCATCTCCGAGTTCGTGGGGAAACTAACACTGAAGCTTTCTTT.

This sequence joins TRBV24-1 and TRBJ2-1; a weak D match, TRBD2 (6 bases). The CDR3 length is 13 residues. Trimming removed 1 base at V and 7 bases at J, with 7 bases between. The V gene's germline CDR1 is KGHDR and CDR2 SFDVKD. The CDR3 spells CATSDFLANEQFF. The CDR3 nucleotides are TGTGCCACCAGTGATTTCCTAGCGAATGAGCAGTTCTTC.

This clone was seen once. The V call is TRBV5-1, the J call TRBJ1-3; 7 nucleotides agree with TRBD1. The CDR3 has 15 amino acids. Trimming cost V 1 base and J 0 bases; bases outside gene matches: 1. From germline, CDR1 is SGHRS and CDR2 YFSETQ. CDR3 bases: TGCGCCAGCAGCTTGAGGACAGGCTCTGGAAACACCATATATTTT. Translated: CASSLRTGSGNTIYF.

The J gene is TRBJ2-1, the V gene TRBV11-3, with TRBD2 matching over 15 bases. This CDR3 is 19 amino acids long. The germline gives CDR1 SGHNT, CDR2 YENEEA. V was pared by 5 bases and J by 2 bases, with 10 bases of the junction left unmatched. The CDR3 loop reads CASSPIGTSGRPTYNEQFF. The CDR3 nucleotides are TGTGCCAGCAGCCCGATAGGGACTAGCGGGAGGCCTACCTACAATGAGCAGTTCTTC.

J is TRBJ1-1 and V is TRBV15; D uncertain. The CDR3 runs to 15 residues. CDR1 and CDR2 (germline): LNHNV, YYDKDF (reference sequence). Trimming stripped 1 base from V and 4 bases from J, with 13 bases between. For the CDR3, the DNA is TGTGCCACCAGCAGAGGGTCGGGGTCTACCACTGAAGCTTTCTTT. Translating gives CATSRGSGSTTEAFF.

The chain links TRBV6-5 to TRBJ2-5; 7 bases map to TRBD1. This CDR3 comprises 14 residues. The germline gives CDR1 MNHEY, CDR2 SVGAGI. V was clipped by 3 bases and J by 7 bases; unmatched bases: 8. This CDR3 reads CASSYSQGVVTQYF. The CDR3 DNA follows: TGTGCCAGCAGTTATTCTCAGGGGGTAGTGACCCAGTACTTC.